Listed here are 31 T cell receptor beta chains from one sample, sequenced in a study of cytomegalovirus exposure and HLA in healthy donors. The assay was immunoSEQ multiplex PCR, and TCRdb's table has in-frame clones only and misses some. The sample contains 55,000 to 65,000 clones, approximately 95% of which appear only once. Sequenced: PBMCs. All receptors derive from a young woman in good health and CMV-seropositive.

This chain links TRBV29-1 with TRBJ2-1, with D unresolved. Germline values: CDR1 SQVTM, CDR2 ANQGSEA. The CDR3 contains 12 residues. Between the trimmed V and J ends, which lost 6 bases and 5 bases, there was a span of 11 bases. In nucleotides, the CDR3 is TGCAGCGTCCCCGCTGGCCACAATGAGCAGTTCTTC. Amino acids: CSVPAGHNEQFF.

In nucleotides, the CDR3 is TGTGCCAGCAGCTTAAGACAGCGAGAGACCCAGTACTTC. Translation: CASSLRQRETQYF. V is TRBV7-6 and J is TRBJ2-5, with D perhaps TRBD1 (5 bases). This CDR3 has 13 residues. Germline CDR1 SGHVS, CDR2 FNYEAQ. With 2 bases removed from V and 4 bases from J, the gap between germline ends came to 8 bases.

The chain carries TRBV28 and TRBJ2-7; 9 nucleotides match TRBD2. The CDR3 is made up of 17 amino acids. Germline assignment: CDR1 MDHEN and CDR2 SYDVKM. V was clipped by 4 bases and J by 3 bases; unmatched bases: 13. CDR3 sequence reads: CASSSGGGLAGLYEQYF. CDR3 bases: TGTGCCAGCAGTTCCGGAGGGGGGCTAGCGGGACTCTACGAGCAGTACTTC.

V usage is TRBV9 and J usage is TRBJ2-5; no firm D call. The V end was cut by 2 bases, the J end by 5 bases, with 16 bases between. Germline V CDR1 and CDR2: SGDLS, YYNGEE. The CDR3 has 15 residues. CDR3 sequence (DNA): TGTGCCAGCAGCGTGCGAGACCGTCTCGGGGAGACCCAGTACTTC. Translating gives CASSVRDRLGETQYF.

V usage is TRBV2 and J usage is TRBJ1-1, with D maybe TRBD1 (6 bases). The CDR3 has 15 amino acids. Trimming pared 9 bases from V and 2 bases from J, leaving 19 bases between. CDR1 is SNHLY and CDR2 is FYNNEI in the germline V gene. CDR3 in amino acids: CASIEGVGSNTEAFF. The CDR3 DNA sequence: TGTGCCAGTATTGAGGGGGTAGGTTCCAACACTGAAGCTTTCTTT.

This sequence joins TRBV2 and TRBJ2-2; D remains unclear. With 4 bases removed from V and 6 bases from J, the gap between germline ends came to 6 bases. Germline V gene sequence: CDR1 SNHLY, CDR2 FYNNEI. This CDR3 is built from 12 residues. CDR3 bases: TGTGCCAGCAGTGCGTGGCCCGGGGAGCTGTTTTTT. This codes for CASSAWPGELFF. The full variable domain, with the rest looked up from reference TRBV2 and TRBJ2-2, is EPEVTQTPSHQVTQMGQEVILRCVPISNHLYFYWYRQILGQKVEFLVSFYNNEISEKSEIFDDQFSVERPDGSNFTLKIRSTKLEDSAMYFCASSAWPGELFFGEGSRLTVL.

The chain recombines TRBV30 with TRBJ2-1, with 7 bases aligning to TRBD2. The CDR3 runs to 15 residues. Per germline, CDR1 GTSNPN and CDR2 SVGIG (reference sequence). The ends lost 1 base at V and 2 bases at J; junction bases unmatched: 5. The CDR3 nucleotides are TGTGCCTGGAGTGGGTCAAGCGGGGCCTACAATGAGCAGTTCTTC. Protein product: CAWSGSSGAYNEQFF.

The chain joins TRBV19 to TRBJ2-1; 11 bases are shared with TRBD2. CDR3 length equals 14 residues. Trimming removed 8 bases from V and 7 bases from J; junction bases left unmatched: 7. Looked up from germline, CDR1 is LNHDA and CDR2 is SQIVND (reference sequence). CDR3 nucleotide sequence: TGTGCCAGTCGGGGACTAGCGGACTTAAATGAGCAGTTCTTC. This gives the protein CASRGLADLNEQFF.

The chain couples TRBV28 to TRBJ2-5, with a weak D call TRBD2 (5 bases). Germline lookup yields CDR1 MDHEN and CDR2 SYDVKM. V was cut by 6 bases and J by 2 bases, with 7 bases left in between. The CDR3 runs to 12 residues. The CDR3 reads CASRGVQETQYF. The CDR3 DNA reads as TGTGCCAGCAGGGGAGTGCAAGAGACCCAGTACTTC.

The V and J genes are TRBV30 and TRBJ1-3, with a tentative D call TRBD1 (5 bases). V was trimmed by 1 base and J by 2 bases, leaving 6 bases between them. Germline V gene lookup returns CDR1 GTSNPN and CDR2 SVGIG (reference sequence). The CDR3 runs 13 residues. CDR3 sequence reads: CAWSGGAGNTIYF. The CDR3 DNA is TGTGCCTGGAGTGGGGGGGCTGGAAACACCATATATTTT. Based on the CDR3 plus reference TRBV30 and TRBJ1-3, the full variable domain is SQTIHQWPATLVQPVGSPLSLECTVEGTSNPNLYWYRQAAGRGLQLLFYSVGIGQISSEVPQNLSASRPQDRQFILSSKKLLLSDSGFYLCAWSGGAGNTIYFGEGSWLTVV.

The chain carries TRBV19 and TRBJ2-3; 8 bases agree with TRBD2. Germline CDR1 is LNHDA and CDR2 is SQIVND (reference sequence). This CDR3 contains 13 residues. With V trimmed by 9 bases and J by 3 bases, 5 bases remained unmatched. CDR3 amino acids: CARNGGRTDTQYF. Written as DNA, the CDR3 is TGTGCCAGAAATGGCGGGAGGACAGATACGCAGTATTTT.

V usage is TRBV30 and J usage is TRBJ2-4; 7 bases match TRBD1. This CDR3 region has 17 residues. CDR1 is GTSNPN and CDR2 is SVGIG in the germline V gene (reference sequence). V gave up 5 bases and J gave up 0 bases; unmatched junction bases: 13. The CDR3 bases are TGTGCCTGGGACCTAACAGGGGATTATGTAGCCAAAAACATTCAGTACTTC. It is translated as CAWDLTGDYVAKNIQYF.

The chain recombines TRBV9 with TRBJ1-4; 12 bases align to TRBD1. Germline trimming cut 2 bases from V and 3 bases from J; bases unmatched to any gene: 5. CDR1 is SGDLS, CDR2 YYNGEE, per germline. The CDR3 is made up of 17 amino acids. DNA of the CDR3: TGTGCCAGCAGCGTCCGGGACAGGGGGCCCCCTAATGAAAAACTGTTTTTT. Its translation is CASSVRDRGPPNEKLFF.

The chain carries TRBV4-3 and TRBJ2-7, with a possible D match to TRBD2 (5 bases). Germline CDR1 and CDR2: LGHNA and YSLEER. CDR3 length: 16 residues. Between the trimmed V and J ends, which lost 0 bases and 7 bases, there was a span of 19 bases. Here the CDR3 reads CASSQEFVLEDWEQYF. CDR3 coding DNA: TGCGCCAGCAGCCAAGAGTTCGTGCTAGAGGACTGGGAGCAGTACTTC.

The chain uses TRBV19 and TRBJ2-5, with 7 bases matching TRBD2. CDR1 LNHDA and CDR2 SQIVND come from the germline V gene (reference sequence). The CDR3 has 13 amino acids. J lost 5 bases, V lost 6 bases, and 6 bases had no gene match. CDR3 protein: CASRGGAGETQYF. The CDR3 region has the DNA TGTGCCAGTAGGGGAGGGGCGGGCGAGACCCAGTACTTC.

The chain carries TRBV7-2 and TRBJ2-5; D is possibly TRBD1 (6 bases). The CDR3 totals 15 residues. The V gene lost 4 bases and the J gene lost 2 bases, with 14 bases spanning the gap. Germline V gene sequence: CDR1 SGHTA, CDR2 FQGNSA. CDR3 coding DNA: TGTGCCAGCAGCTACCAGGGGACGGGGCAAGAGACCCAGTACTTC. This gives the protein CASSYQGTGQETQYF.

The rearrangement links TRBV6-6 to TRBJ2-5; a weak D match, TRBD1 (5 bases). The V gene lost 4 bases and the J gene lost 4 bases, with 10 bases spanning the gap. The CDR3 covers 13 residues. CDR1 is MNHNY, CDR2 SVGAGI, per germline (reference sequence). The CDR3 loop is CASSFRRGETQYF. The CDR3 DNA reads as TGTGCCAGCAGTTTCAGAAGGGGAGAGACCCAGTACTTC.

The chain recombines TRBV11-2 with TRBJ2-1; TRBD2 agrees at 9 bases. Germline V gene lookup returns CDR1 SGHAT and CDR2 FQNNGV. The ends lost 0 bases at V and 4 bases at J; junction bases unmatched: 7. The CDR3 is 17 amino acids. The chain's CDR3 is CASSLDQASGTYNEQFF. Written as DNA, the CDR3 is TGTGCCAGCAGCTTAGATCAAGCTAGCGGGACTTACAATGAGCAGTTCTTC.

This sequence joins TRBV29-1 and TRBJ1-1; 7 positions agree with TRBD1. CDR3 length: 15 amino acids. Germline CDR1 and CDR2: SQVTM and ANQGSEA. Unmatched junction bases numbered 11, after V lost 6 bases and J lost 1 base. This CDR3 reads CSVQNSDRKNTEAFF. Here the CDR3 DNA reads TGCAGCGTCCAAAATTCGGACAGGAAGAACACTGAAGCTTTCTTT.

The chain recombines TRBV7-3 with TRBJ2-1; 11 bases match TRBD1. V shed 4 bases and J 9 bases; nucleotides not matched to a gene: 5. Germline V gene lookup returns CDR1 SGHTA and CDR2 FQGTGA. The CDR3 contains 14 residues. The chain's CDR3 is CASSWTGGTSEQFF. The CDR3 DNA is TGTGCCAGCAGCTGGACAGGGGGCACGTCTGAGCAGTTCTTC.

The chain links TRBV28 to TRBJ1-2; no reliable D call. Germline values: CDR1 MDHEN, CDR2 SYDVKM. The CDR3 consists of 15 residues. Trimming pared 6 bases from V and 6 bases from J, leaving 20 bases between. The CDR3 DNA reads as TGTGCCAGCAGCCCCCCCGACTTACGCCCCCATGGCTACACCTTC. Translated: CASSPPDLRPHGYTF.

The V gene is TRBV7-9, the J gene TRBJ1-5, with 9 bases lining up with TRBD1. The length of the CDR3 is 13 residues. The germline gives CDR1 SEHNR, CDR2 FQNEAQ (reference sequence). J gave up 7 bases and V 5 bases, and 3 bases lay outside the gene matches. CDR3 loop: CASSRDREQPQHF. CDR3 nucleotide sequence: TGTGCCAGCAGCCGGGACAGGGAACAGCCCCAGCATTTT. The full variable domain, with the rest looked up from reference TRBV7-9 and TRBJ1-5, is DTGVSQNPRHKITKRGQNVTFRCDPISEHNRLYWYRQTLGQGPEFLTYFQNEAQLEKSRLLSDRFSAERPKGSFSTLEIQRTEQGDSAMYLCASSRDREQPQHFGDGTRLSIL.

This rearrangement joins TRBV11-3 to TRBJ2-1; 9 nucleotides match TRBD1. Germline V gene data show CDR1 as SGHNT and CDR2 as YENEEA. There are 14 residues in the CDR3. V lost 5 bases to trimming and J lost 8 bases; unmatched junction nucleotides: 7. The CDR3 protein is CASSPSGTGHEQFF. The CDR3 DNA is TGTGCCAGCAGCCCTTCGGGGACAGGGCATGAGCAGTTCTTC.

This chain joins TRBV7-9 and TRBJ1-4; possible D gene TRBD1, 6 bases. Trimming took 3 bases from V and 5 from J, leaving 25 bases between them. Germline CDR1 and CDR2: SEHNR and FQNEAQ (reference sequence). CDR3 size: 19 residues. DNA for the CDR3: TGTGCCAGCAGCTTTTCAGGGGTGTCGTACGGGCTGCCGAATGAAAAACTGTTTTTT. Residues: CASSFSGVSYGLPNEKLFF.

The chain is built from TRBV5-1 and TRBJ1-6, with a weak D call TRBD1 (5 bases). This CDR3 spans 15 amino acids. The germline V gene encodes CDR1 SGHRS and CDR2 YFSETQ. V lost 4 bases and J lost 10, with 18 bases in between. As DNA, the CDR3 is TGCGCCAGCAGCCTCGAGTCTCCGGGGGACTCACCCCTCCACTTT. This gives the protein CASSLESPGDSPLHF.

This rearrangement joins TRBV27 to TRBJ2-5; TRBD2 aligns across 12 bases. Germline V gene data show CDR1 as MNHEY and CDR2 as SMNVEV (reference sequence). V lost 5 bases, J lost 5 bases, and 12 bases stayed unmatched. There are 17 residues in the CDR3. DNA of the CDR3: TGTGCCAGCAGTCGAACGACTAGCGGGAGCTTAATGGAGACCCAGTACTTC. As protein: CASSRTTSGSLMETQYF.

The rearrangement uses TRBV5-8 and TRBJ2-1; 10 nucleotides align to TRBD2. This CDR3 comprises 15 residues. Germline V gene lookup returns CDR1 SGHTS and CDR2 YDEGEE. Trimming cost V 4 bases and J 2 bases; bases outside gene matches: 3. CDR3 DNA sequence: TGTGCCAGCAGCGGAGGACTAGCGGCCTACAATGAGCAGTTCTTC. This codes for CASSGGLAAYNEQFF.

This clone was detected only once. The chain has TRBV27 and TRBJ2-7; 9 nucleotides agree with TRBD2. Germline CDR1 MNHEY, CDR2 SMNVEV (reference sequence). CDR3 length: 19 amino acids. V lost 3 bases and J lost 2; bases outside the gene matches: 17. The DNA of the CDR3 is TGTGCCAGCAGTTTCCGGCCCCCCTTAGCGGGAGAAAAAGCCTACGAGCAGTACTTC. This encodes CASSFRPPLAGEKAYEQYF.

CDR3 DNA: TGTGCCAGCAGCTTAGAGAGCTCCGGGACTGCCTACGAGCAGTACTTC. It translates to CASSLESSGTAYEQYF. This sequence joins TRBV11-2 and TRBJ2-7, with TRBD2 as a possible D gene (6 bases). This CDR3 is built from 16 residues. Trimming cost V 0 bases and J 2 bases, with 14 bases left between them. In germline, CDR1 is SGHAT, CDR2 FQNNGV.

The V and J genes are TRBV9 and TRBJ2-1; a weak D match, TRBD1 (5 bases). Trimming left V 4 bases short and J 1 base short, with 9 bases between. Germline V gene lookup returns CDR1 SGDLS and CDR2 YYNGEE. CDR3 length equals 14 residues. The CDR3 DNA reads TGTGCCAGCAGCCCAAAGGGGTCCTACAATGAGCAGTTCTTC. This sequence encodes CASSPKGSYNEQFF.

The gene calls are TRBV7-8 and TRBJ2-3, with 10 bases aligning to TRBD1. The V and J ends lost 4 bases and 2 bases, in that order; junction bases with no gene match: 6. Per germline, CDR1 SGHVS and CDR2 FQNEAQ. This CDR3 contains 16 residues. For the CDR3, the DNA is TGTGCCAGCAGCTACGGGACAGGGGAGATCACAGATACGCAGTATTTT. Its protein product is CASSYGTGEITDTQYF.